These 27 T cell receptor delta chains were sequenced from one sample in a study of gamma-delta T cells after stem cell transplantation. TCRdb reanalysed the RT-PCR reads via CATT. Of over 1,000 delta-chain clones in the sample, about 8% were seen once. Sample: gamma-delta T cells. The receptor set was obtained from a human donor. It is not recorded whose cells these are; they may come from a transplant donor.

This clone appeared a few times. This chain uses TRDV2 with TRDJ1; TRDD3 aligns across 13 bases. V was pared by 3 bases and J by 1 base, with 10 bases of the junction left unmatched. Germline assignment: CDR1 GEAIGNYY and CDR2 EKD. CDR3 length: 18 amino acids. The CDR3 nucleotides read TGTGCCTGTGACTCTATGGTACTGGGGGATACGCTCACCGATAAACTCATCTTT. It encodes CACDSMVLGDTLTDKLIF.

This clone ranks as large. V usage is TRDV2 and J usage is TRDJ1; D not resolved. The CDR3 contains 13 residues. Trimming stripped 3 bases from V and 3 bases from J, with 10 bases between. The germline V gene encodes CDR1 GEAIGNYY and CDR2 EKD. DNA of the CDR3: TGTGCCTGTGACCCCATGGCGGCCGATAAACTCATCTTT. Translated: CACDPMAADKLIF.

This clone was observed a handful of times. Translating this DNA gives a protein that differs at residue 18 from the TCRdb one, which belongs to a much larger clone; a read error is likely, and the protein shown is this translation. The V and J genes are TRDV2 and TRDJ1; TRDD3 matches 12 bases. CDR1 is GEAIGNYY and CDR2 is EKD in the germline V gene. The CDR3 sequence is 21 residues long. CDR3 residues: CACDTLQSGGYDWGGTDELIF. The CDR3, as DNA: TGTGCCTGTGACACCCTTCAATCTGGGGGATACGATTGGGGAGGCACCGATGAACTCATCTTT.

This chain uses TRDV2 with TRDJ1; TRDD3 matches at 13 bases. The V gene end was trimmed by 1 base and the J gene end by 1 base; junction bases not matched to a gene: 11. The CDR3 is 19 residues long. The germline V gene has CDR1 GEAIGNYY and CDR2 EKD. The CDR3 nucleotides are TGTGCCTGTGACACAGGTGGACTGGGGGATACGCTCCCCACCGATAAACTCATCTTT. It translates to CACDTGGLGDTLPTDKLIF.

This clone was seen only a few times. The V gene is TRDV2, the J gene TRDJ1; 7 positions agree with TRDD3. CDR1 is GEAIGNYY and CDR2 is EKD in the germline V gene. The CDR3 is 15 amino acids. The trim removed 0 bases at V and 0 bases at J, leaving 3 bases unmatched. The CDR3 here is CACDTLGANTDKLIF. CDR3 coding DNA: TGTGCCTGTGACACCCTGGGGGCCAACACCGATAAACTCATCTTT.

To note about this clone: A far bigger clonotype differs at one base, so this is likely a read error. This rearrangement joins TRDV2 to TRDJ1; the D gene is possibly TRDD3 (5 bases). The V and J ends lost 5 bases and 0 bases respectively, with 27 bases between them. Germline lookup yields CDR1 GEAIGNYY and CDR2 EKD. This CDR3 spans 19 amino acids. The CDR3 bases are TGTGCCTGTGGCCCCATCTCCTCCCCGGGGACCCCGTACACCGATAAACTCATCTTT. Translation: CACGPISSPGTPYTDKLIF.

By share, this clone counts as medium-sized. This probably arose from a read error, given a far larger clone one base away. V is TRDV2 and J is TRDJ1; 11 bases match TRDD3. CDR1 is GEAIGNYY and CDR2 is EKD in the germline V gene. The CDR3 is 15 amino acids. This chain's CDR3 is CACGTVGDTNDKLIF. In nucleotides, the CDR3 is TGTGCCTGTGGCACCGTGGGGGATACGAACGATAAACTCATCTTT.

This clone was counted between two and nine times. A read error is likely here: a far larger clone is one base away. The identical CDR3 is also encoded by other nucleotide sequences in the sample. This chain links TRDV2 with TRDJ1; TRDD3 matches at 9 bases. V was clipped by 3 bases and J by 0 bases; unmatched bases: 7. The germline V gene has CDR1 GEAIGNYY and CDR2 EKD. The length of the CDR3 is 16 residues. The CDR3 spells CACDLLGDANTDKLIF. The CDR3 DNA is TGTGCCTGTGACCTGCTGGGGGATGCCAACACCGATAAACTCATCTTT.

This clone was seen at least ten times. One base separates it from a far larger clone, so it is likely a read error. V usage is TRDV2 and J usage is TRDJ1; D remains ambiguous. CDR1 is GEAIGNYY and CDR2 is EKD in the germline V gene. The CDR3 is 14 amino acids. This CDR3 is CACGTVMATDKLIF. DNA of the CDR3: TGTGCCTGTGGCACCGTTATGGCGACCGATAAACTCATCTTT.

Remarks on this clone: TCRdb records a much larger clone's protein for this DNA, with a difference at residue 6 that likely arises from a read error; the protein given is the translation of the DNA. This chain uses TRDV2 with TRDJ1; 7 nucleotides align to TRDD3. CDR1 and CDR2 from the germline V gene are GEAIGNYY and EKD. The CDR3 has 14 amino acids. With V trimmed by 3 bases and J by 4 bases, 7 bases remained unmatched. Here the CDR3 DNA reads TGTGCCTGTGACCTACCGGGGGATCACGATAAACTCATCTTT. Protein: CACDLPGDHDKLIF.

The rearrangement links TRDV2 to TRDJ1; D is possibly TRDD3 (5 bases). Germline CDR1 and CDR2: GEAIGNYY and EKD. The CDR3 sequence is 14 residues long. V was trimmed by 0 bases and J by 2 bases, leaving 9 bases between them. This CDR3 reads CACDTVGITDKLIF. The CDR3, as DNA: TGTGCCTGTGACACCGTCGGGATTACCGATAAACTCATCTTT.

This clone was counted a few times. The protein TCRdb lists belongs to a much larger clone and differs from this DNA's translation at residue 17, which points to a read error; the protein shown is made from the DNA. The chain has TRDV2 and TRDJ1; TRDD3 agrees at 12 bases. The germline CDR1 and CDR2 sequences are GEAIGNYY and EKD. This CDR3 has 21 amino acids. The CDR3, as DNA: TGTGCCTGTGACACCCTTCAATCTGGGGGATACGATTGGGGAGGCACCTATAAACTCATCTTT. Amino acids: CACDTLQSGGYDWGGTYKLIF.

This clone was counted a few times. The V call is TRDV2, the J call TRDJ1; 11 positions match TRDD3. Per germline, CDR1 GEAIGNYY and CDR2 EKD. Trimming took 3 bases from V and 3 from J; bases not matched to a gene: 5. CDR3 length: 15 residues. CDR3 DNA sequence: TGTGCCTGTGACCCACTGGGGGATAGCTCCGATAAACTCATCTTT. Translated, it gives CACDPLGDSSDKLIF.

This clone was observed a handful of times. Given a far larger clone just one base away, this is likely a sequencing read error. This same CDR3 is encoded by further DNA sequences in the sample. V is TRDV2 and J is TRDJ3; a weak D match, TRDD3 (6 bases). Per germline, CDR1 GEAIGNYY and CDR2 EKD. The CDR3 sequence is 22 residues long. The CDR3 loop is CACDTLRGGPSPTSWDTRQMFF. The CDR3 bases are TGTGCCTGTGATACCCTAAGAGGGGGACCGTCACCTACCTCCTGGGACACCCGGCAGATGTTTTTC.

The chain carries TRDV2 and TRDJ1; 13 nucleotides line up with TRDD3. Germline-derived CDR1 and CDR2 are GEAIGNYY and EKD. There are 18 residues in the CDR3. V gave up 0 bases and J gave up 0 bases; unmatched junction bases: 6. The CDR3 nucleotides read TGTGCCTGTGACACCCTACTGGGGGATACGCGGGACACCGATAAACTCATCTTT. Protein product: CACDTLLGDTRDTDKLIF.

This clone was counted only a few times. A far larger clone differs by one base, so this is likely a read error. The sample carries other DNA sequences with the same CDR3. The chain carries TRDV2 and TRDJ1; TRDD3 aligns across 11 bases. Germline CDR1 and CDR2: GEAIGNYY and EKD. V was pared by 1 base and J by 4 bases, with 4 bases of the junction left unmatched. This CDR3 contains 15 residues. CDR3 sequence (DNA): TGTGCCTGTGACACAGTGGGGGATACGAACGATAAACTCATCTTT. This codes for CACDTVGDTNDKLIF.

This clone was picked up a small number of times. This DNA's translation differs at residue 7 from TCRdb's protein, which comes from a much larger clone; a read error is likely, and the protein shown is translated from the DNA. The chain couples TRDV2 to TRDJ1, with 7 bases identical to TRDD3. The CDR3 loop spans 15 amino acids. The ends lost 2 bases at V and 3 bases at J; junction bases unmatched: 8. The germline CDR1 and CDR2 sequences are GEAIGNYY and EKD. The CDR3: CACDKLEDTADKLIF. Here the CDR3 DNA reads TGTGCCTGTGACAAACTGGAGGATACGGCCGATAAACTCATCTTT.

The CDR3 reads CACDTLTSRVLGTDPDKLIF. The CDR3, as DNA: TGTGCCTGTGACACCCTAACTTCCCGCGTACTGGGGACTGACCCCGATAAACTCATCTTT. The chain carries TRDV2 and TRDJ1; the match to TRDD3 covers 7 bases. The germline gives CDR1 GEAIGNYY, CDR2 EKD. The V gene end was trimmed by 0 bases and the J gene end by 3 bases; junction bases not matched to a gene: 21. CDR3 length equals 20 residues.

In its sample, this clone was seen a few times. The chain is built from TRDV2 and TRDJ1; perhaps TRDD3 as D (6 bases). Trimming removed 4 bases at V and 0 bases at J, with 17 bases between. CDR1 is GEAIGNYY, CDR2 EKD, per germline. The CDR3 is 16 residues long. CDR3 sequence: CACESMGGPYTDKLIF. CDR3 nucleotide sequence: TGTGCCTGTGAATCCATGGGGGGTCCGTACACCGATAAACTCATCTTT.

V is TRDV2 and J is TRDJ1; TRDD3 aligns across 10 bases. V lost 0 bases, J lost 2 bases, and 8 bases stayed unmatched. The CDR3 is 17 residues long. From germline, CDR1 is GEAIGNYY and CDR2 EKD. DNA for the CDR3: TGTGCCTGTGACACCCTTCAATCTGGGGGATATACCGATAAACTCATCTTT. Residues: CACDTLQSGGYTDKLIF.

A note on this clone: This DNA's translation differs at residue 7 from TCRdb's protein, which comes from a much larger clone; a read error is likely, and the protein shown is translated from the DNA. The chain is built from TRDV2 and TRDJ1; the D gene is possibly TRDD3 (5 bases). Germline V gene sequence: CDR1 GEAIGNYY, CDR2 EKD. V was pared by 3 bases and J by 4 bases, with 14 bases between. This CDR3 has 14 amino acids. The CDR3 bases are TGTGCCTGTGACCTACTGTGGGATCACGATAAACTCATCTTT. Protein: CACDLLWDHDKLIF.

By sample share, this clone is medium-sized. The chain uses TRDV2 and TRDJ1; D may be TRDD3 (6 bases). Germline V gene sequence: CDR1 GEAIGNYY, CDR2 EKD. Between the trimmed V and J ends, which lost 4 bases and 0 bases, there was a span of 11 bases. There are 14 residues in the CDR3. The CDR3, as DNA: TGTGCCTGTGAGAAACTGGGCTACACCGATAAACTCATCTTT. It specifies CACEKLGYTDKLIF.

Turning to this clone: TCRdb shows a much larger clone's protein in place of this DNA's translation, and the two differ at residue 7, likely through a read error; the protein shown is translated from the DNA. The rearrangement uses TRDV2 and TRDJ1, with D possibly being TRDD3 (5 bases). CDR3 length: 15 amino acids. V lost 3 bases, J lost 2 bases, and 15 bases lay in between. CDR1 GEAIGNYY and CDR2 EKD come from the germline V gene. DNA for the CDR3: TGTGCCTGTGACGGGATGAGGGCTCAAACCGATAAACTCATCTTT. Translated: CACDGMRAQTDKLIF.

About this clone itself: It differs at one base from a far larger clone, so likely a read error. Here the CDR3 DNA reads TGTGCCTGTGACACCGTGTCCTCCCTCCATGGGACTGCCATAAACACCGATAAACTCATCTTT. Amino acid sequence: CACDTVSSLHGTAINTDKLIF. The chain recombines TRDV2 with TRDJ1; no definite D call. The CDR3 runs to 21 residues. Germline V gene data show CDR1 as GEAIGNYY and CDR2 as EKD. Trimming left V 0 bases short and J 0 bases short, with 28 bases between.

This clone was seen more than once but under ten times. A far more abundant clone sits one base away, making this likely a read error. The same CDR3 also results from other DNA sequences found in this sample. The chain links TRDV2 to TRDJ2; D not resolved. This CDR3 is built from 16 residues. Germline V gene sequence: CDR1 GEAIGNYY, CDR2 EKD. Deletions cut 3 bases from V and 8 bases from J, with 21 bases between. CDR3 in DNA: TGTGCCTGTGACCCTGCTGGTGGACTCTTAGAGGCACAACTCTTCTTT. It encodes CACDPAGGLLEAQLFF.

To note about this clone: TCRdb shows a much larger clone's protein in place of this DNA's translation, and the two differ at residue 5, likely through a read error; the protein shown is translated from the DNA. CDR3 sequence reads: CACDPVGTYTDKLIF. The CDR3 DNA sequence: TGTGCCTGTGACCCTGTGGGGACCTACACCGATAAACTCATCTTT. This sequence joins TRDV2 and TRDJ1; TRDD3 might be the D (5 bases). Deletions cut 3 bases from V and 0 bases from J, with 13 bases between. The germline gives CDR1 GEAIGNYY, CDR2 EKD. The CDR3 spans 15 residues.

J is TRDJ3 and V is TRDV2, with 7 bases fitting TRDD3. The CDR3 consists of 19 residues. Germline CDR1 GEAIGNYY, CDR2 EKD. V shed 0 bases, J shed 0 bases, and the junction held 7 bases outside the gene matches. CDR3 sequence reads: CACDTPGGANSWDTRQMFF. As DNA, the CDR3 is TGTGCCTGTGACACCCCTGGGGGCGCGAACTCCTGGGACACCCGACAGATGTTTTTC.